The rows below give T cell receptor beta chains drawn from one sample of a study of shared clonotypes between healthy human individuals. Generated by immunoSEQ multiplex PCR, the TCRdb table keeps only in-frame clones and is missing some. The sample lists 2 million to 3 million clones, more than 85% occurring once. The sample was naive CD4+ T cells from PBMCs. The receptors were sampled from a man aged 18 to 29 in good health. Some clones in this sample may be carry-over from other donors' samples. Each CDR3 is given with its conserved first and last residue. Each record gives: J gene, clone size, V gene, D gene, CDR3 DNA, CDR3 protein. A D gene is named only where the DNA matches it firmly. Clone size is given for some rows only: seen once, a few or many times, or a class if the clone is expanded.

TRBJ2-1	-	TRBV11-3	-	TGTGCCAGCAGCCAAGGTCAGGGTTCCTACAATGAGCAGTTCTTC	CASSQGQGSYNEQFF
TRBJ1-2	-	TRBV7-9	TRBD1	TGTGCCAGCAGCTTATACCGGGACAGGGTAGCTAACTATGGCTACACCTTC	CASSLYRDRVANYGYTF
TRBJ1-1	-	TRBV29-1	-	TGCAGCGTTGATCCTCAAGCCACTGAAGCTTTCTTT	CSVDPQATEAFF
TRBJ2-3	-	TRBV4-1	TRBD1	TGCGCCAGCAGCCAAGGGGTAGGCAGGGGGCAAGGAGATACGCAGTATTTT	CASSQGVGRGQGDTQYF
TRBJ2-1	-	TRBV28	-	TGTGCCAGCAGTTTGGCGGACAGACTCCCTTACAATGAGCAGTTCTTC	CASSLADRLPYNEQFF
TRBJ1-5	-	TRBV19	TRBD1	TGTGCCAGTAGTCCCCATGGGACAGACAGCAATCAGCCCCAGCATTTT	CASSPHGTDSNQPQHF
TRBJ1-3	-	TRBV7-9	-	TGTGCCAGCAGCTCTGCGGGCCTCTCTGGAAACACCATATATTTT	CASSSAGLSGNTIYF
TRBJ2-1	-	TRBV5-4	TRBD1	TGTGCCAGCAGCCTCGACAGGGGCTCCTACAATGAGCAGTTCTTC	CASSLDRGSYNEQFF
TRBJ1-5	few	TRBV7-2	-	TGTGCCAGCAGCTCTTATGTCAGTAGCAATCAGCCCCAGCATTTT	CASSSYVSSNQPQHF
TRBJ2-3	-	TRBV28	-	TGTGCCAGCAGTTTACTAGTGGGAGCGGGACAAGATACGCAGTATTTT	CASSLLVGAGQDTQYF
TRBJ1-1	-	TRBV28	-	TGTGCCAGCAGTTTGTCAGGGGTGAACACTGAAGCTTTCTTT	CASSLSGVNTEAFF
TRBJ2-2	-	TRBV7-9	TRBD2	TGTGCCAGCGGCCAACCAGCGGGAGGGCCCGCCGGGGAGCTGTTTTTT	CASGQPAGGPAGELFF
TRBJ2-2	-	TRBV6-5	-	TGTGCCAGCAGAAGCCGGGTCATCACCGGGGAGCTGTTTTTT	CASRSRVITGELFF
TRBJ1-3	-	TRBV11-2	TRBD1	TGTGCCAGCAGCTCAATAACAGGGGCGGCGGGAAACACCATATATTTT	CASSSITGAAGNTIYF
TRBJ2-1	-	TRBV13	TRBD2	TGTGCCAGCAGCTTAGAGTCAGTGACTAGCGGGACCATCTACAATGAGCAGTTCTTC	CASSLESVTSGTIYNEQFF
TRBJ1-5	-	TRBV6-5	-	TGTGCCAGCAGTAACCGGGCAGGAGAACAGCCCCAGCATTTT	CASSNRAGEQPQHF
TRBJ2-1	-	TRBV5-1	-	TGCGCCAGCAGCTTGATTCCCGGCCCGGGGGAGCAGTTCTTC	CASSLIPGPGEQFF
TRBJ1-2	-	TRBV6-1	TRBD1	TGTGCCAGCAAGACCCAAGGGACAGCTAACTATGGCTACACCTTC	CASKTQGTANYGYTF
TRBJ1-2	-	TRBV5-1	-	TGCGCCAGCAGCTTGGCGGGTCATGGCTACACCTTC	CASSLAGHGYTF
TRBJ1-5	-	TRBV6-1	-	TGTGCCAGCAGTGAACCGACAGGAAGGAATCAGCCCCAGCATTTT	CASSEPTGRNQPQHF
TRBJ2-7	once	TRBV4-2	-	TGTGCCAGCAGCCAAGCAGGGTCACAATCCTACGAGCAGTACTTC	CASSQAGSQSYEQYF
TRBJ2-7	-	TRBV5-1	-	TGCGCCAGCAGCCTAAACGACTACGAGCAGTACTTC	CASSLNDYEQYF
TRBJ1-5	-	TRBV7-2	TRBD1	TGTGCCAGCAGCTTAGTGGGACAGGGAATGTATAGCAATCAGCCCCAGCATTTT	CASSLVGQGMYSNQPQHF
TRBJ2-5	-	TRBV27	-	TGTGCCAGCAGTTTTAGTGGGCAAGAGACCCAGTACTTC	CASSFSGQETQYF
TRBJ2-7	-	TRBV28	TRBD1	TGTGCCAGCGCTGGGACAGCTCAACTGGGGTCCTACGAGCAGTACTTC	CASAGTAQLGSYEQYF
TRBJ2-7	-	TRBV7-2	-	TGTGCCAGCAGCTTAGAGGGGGTGTTGGGGACGAAGCAGTACTTC	CASSLEGVLGTKQYF
TRBJ2-1	-	TRBV18	-	TGTGCCAGCTCACCAATGGTAAGAGGAAAAAGCTCCTACAATGAGCAGTTCTTC	CASSPMVRGKSSYNEQFF
TRBJ2-1	-	TRBV7-9	-	TGTGCCAGCAGCTTGCGAACCCGGCCTCAGCAGTTCTTC	CASSLRTRPQQFF
TRBJ1-5	-	TRBV28	-	TGTGCCAGCAGTTCATTAGGGGTTCCCCAGCATTTT	CASSSLGVPQHF
TRBJ1-1	few	TRBV28	-	TGTGCCAGCAGGGGGATCTTGGGTGAAGCTTTCTTT	CASRGILGEAFF
TRBJ1-2	-	TRBV29-1	-	TGCAGCACCGTACGGGATGGCTACACCTTC	CSTVRDGYTF
TRBJ1-1	-	TRBV28	-	TGTGCCAGCTCGTCCAGGGTCTATGAAGCTTTCTTT	CASSSRVYEAFF
TRBJ2-6	-	TRBV18	-	TGTGCCAGCTCACCATCTAGGCGAGGTGGGGCCAACGTCCTGACTTTC	CASSPSRRGGANVLTF
TRBJ2-5	-	TRBV28	-	TGTGCCAGCAGTTCCGCGGGCCAAAGGGGGGAGACCCAGTACTTC	CASSSAGQRGETQYF
TRBJ2-6	-	TRBV2	-	TGTGCCAGCAGTGAATGGGATGGGGCCAACGTCCTGACTTTC	CASSEWDGANVLTF
TRBJ2-6	-	TRBV2	-	TGTGCCAGCAGTATCCATTCCTCTGGGGCCAACGTCCTGACTTTC	CASSIHSSGANVLTF
TRBJ2-6	-	TRBV28	-	TGTGCCAGCAGTCAAGAGTTTAGGGCCAACGTCCTGACTTTC	CASSQEFRANVLTF